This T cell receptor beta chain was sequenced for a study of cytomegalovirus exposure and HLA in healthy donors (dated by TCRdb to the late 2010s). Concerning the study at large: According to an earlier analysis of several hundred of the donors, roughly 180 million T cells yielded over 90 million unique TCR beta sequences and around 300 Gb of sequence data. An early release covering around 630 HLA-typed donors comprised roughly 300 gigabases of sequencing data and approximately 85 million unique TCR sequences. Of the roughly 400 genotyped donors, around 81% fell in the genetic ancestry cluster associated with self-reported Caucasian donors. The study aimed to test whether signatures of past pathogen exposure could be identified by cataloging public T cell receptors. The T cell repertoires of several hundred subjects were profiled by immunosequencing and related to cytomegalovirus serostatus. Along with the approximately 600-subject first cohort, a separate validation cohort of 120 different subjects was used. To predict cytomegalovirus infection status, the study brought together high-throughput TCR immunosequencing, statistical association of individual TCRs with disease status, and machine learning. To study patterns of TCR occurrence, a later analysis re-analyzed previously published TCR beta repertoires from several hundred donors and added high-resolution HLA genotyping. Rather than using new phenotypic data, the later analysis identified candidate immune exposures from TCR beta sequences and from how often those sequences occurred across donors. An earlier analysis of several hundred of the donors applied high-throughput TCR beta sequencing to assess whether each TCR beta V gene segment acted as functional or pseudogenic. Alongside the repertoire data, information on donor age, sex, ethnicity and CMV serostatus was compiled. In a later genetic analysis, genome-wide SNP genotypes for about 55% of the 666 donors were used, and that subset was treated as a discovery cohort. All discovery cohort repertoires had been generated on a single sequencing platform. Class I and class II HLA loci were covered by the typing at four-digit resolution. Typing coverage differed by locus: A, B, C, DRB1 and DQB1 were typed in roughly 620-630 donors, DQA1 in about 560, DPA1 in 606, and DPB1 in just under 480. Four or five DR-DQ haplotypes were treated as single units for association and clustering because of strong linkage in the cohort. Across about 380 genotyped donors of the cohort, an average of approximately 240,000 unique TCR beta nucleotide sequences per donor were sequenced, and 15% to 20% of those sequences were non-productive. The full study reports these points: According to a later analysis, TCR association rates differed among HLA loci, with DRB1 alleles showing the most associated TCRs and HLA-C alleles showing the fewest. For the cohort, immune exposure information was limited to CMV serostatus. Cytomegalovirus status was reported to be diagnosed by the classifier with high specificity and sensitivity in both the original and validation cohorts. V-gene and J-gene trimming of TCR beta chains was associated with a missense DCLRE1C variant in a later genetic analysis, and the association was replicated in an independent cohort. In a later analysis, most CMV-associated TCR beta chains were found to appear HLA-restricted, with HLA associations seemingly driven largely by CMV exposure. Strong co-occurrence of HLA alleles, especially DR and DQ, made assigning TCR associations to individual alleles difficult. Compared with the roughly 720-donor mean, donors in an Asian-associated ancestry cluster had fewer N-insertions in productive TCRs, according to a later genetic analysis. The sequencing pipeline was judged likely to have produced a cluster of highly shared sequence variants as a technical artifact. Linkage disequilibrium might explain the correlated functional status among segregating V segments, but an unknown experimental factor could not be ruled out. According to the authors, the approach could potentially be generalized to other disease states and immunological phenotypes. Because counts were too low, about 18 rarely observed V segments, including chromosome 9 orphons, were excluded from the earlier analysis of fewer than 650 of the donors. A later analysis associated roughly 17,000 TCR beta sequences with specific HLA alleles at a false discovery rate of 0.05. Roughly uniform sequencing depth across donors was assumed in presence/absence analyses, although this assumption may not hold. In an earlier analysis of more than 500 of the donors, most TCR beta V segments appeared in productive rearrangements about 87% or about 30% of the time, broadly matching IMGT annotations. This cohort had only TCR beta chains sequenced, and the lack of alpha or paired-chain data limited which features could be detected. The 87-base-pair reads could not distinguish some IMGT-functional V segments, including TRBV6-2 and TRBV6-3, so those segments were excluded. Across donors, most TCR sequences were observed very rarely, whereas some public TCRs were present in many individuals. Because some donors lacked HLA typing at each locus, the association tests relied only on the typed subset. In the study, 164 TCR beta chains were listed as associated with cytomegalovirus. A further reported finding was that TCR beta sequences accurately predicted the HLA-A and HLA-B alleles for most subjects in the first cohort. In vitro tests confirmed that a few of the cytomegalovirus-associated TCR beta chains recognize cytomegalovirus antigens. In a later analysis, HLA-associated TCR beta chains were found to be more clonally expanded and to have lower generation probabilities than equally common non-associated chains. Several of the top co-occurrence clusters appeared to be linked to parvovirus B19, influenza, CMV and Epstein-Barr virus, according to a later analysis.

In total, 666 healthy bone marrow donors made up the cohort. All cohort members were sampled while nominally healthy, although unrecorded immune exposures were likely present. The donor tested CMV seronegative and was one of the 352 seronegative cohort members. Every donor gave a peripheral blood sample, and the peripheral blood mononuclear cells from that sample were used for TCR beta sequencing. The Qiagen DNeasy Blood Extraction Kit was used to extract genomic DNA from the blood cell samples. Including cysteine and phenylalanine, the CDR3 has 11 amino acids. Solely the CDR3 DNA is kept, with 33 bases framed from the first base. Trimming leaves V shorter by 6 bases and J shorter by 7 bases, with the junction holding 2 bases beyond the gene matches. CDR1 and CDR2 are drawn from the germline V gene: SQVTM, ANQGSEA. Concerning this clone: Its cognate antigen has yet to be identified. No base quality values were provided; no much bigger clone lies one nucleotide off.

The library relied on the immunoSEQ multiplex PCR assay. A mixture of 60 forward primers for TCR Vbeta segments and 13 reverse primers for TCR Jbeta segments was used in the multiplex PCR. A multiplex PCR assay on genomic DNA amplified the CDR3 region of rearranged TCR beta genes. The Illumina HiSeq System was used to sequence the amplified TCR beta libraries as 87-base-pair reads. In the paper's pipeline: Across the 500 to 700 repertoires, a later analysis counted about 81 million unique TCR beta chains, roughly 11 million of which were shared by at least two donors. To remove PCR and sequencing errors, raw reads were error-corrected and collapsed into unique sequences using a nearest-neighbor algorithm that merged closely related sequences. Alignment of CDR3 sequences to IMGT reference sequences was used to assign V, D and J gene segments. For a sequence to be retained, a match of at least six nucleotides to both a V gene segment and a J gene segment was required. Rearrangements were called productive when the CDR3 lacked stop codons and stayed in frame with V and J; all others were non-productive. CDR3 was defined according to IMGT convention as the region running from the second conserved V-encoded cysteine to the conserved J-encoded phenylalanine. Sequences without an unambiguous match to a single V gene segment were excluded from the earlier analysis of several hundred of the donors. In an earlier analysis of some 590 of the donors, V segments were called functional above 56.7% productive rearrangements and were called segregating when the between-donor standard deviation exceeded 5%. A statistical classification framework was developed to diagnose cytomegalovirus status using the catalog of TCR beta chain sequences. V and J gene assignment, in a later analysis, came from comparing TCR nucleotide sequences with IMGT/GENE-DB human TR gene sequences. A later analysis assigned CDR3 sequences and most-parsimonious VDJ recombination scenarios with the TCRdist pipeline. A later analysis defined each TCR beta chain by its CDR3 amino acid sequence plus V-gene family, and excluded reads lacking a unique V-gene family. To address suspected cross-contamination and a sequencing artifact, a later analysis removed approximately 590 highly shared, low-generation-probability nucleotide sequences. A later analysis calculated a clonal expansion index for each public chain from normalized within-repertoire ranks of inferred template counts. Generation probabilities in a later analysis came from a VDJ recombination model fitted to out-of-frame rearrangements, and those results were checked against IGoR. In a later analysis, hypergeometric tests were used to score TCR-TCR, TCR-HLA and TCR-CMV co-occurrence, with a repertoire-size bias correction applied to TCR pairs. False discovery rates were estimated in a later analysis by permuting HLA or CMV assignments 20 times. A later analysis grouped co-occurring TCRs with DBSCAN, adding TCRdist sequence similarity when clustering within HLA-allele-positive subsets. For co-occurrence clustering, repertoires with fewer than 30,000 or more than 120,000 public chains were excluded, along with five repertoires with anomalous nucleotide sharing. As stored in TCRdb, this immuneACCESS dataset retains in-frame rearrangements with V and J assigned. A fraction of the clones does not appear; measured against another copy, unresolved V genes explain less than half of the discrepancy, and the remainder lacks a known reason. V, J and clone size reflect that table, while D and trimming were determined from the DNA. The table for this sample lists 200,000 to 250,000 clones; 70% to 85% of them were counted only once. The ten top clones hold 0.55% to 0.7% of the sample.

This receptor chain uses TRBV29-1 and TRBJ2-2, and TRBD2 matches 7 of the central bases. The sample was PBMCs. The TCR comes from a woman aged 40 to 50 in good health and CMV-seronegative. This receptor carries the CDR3 CSVGGGGELFF. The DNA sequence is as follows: TGCAGCGTGGGGGGGGGCGGGGAGCTGTTTTTT.